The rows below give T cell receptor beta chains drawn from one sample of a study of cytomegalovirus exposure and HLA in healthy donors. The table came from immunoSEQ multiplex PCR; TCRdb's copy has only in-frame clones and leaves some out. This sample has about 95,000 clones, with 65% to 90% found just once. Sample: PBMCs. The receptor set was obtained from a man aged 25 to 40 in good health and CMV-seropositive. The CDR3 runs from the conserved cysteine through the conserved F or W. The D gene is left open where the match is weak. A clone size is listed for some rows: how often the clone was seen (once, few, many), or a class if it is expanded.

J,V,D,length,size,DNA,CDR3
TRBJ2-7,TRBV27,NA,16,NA,TGTGCCAGCAGTTTATCGCCGGGCAGGGTGGCTCTCGAGCAGTACTTC,CASSLSPGRVALEQYF
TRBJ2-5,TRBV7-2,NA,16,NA,TGTGCCAGCAGCCCAGCCCGTTACAGCCTCCAAGAGACCCAGTACTTC,CASSPARYSLQETQYF
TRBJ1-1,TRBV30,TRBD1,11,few,TGTGCCTGGAGTCGGGACAGGGCGGCTTTCTTT,CAWSRDRAAFF
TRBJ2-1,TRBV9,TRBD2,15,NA,TGTGCCAGCAGCGTAGAGGCTAGCGGACCCTCTTGGCAGTTCTTC,CASSVEASGPSWQFF
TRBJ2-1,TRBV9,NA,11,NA,TGTGCCAGCAGCTTATACAATGAGCAGTTCTTC,CASSLYNEQFF
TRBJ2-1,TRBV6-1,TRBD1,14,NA,TGTGCCAGCAAGAGGACAGGAATATACAATGAGCAGTTCTTC,CASKRTGIYNEQFF
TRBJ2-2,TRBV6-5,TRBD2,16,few,TGTGCCAGCAGTTACCTAACTAGCGGGAGGCCCGGGGAGCTGTTTTTT,CASSYLTSGRPGELFF
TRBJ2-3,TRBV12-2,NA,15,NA,TGTGCAAGTCGCTTAGGGGGCGGACGTAGGGATACGCAGTATTTT,CASRLGGGRRDTQYF
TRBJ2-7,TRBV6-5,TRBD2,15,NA,TGTGCCAGCAGTTCACTAGCGGGAGGCGCCTACGAGCAGTACTTC,CASSSLAGGAYEQYF
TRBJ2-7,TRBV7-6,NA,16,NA,TGTGCCAGCAGCTTAGTTGGAGAGGGGGAACCCTACGAGCAGTACTTC,CASSLVGEGEPYEQYF
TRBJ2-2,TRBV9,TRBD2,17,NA,TGTGCCAGCAGCGTAGGGGCGGGAGATGGGCAAGGCGGGGAGCTGTTTTTT,CASSVGAGDGQGGELFF
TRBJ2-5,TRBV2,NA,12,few,TGTGCCAGCAGCGCCGATGGCGAGACCCAGTACTTC,CASSADGETQYF
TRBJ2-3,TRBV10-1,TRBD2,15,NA,TGCGCCAGCAGTCCTCTAGCGGGAGGAGTAGATACGCAGTATTTT,CASSPLAGGVDTQYF
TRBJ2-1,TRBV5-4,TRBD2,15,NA,TGTGCCAGCAGCTTGGGCGGGAGCCACTACAATGAGCAGTTCTTC,CASSLGGSHYNEQFF
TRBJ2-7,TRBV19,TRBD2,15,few,TGTGCCAGTAGTAGAGCCGGGACTAGCGGGGACGAGCAGTACTTC,CASSRAGTSGDEQYF
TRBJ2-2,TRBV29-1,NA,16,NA,TGCAGCGTTGCGGCAGGGGCCCTAGGGGGTACCGGGGAGCTGTTTTTT,CSVAAGALGGTGELFF
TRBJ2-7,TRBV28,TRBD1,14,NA,TGTGCCAGCAGTTTAGGGACAGCGACCTACGAGCAGTACTTC,CASSLGTATYEQYF
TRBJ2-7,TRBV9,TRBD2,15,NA,TGTGCCAGCAGCGCACCTAGCGGCCACTCCTACGAGCAGTACTTC,CASSAPSGHSYEQYF
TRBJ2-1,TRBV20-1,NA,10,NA,TGCAGTGCCCCTAGCCGGAGAAAGGTCTTC,CSAPSRRKVF
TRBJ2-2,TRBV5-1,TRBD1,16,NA,TGCGCCAGCAGCTTGGAAGGGACAGGGGTAACCGGGGAGCTGTTTTTT,CASSLEGTGVTGELFF
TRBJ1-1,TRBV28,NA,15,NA,TGTGCCAGCAGTTTCGAAGGGCAGGGGAACACTGAAGCTTTCTTT,CASSFEGQGNTEAFF
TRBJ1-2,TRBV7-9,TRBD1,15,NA,TGTGTCAGCAGCCCCTCGGACAGGGCTTCCTATGGCTACACCTTC,CVSSPSDRASYGYTF
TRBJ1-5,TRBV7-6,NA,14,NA,TGTGCCAGCAGCTTAGAGGAGCGGCGGGGGGCCCAGCATTTT,CASSLEERRGAQHF
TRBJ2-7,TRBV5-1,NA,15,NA,TGCGCCAGCAGCACCCCCGGGACACGCGCCTACGAGCAGTACTTC,CASSTPGTRAYEQYF
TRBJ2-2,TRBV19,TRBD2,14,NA,TGTGCCAGTATTACTAGCGGGGTAACCGGGGAGCTGTTTTTT,CASITSGVTGELFF
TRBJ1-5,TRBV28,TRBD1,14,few,TGTGCCAGCAGTTTACCAGGGGGAACGTGGCCCCAGCATTTT,CASSLPGGTWPQHF
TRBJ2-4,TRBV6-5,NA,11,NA,TGTGCCAGCAGTTACCTAAGCATTCAGTACTTC,CASSYLSIQYF
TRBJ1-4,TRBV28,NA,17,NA,TGTGCCAGCAGTACACCCCTTGAGGGTTCAACTAATGAAAAACTGTTTTTT,CASSTPLEGSTNEKLFF
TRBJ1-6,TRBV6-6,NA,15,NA,TGTGCCAGCAGTTCCGGGACACGCCTTGGCTCACCCCTCCACTTT,CASSSGTRLGSPLHF
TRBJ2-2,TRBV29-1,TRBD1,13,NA,TGCAGCGTACTCACAGGGGTTGTCGGGGAGCTGTTTTTT,CSVLTGVVGELFF
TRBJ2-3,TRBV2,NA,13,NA,TGTGCCAGCGCGCATGTCGTTACAGATACGCAGTATTTT,CASAHVVTDTQYF